This T cell receptor (beta chain) was recorded in a study of T-cell reconstitution after alpha-beta-depleted transplantation in children. Preparation of the TCRbeta library used unique molecular identifiers. TCRdb ran MiXCR on the PCR reads and lists one entry per CDR3 protein. This table has roughly 610,000 distinct CDR3 sequences, about 11% appearing once. Trimming cost V 5 bases and J 2 bases; bases outside gene matches: 9. The CDR3 extends over 16 amino acids. CDR1 and CDR2 (germline): SGHTA, FQGNSA. This clonotype has a handful of counts. The receptor was derived from a human donor who donated a stem cell graft to a child with acute myeloid leukemia. This sample comprised PBMCs from the stem cell graft donor, obtained from the stem cell graft. The V gene is TRBV7-2, the J gene TRBJ2-1; TRBD2 aligns across 7 bases. The chain's CDR3 is CASSKMTSSTYNEQFF. The CDR3 coding sequence is TGTGCCAGCAGCAAAATGACTAGCTCCACCTACAATGAGCAGTTCTTC.